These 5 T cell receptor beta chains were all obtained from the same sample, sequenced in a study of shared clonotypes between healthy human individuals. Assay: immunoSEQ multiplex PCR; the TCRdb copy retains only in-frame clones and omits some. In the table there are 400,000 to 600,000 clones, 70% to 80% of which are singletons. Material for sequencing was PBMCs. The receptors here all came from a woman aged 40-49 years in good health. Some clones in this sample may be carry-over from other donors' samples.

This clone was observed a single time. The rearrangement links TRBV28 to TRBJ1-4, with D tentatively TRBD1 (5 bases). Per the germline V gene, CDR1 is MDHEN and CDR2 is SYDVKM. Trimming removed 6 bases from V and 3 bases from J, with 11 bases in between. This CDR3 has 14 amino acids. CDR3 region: CASSSRVANEKLFF. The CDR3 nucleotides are TGTGCCAGCAGCTCCAGGGTTGCTAATGAAAAACTGTTTTTT.

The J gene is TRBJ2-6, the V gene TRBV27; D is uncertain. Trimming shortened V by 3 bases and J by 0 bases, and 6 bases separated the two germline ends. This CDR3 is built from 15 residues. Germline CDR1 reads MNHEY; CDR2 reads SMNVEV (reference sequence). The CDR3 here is CASSFLDSGANVLTF. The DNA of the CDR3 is TGTGCCAGCAGTTTTCTGGACTCTGGGGCCAACGTCCTGACTTTC.

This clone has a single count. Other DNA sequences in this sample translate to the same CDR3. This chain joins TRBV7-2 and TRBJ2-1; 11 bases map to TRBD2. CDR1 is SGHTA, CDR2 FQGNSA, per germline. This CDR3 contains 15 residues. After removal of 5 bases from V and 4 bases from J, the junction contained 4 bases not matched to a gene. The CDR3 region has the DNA TGTGCCAGCAGCCTCCGGACTAGCGGGTACAATGAGCAGTTCTTC. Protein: CASSLRTSGYNEQFF.

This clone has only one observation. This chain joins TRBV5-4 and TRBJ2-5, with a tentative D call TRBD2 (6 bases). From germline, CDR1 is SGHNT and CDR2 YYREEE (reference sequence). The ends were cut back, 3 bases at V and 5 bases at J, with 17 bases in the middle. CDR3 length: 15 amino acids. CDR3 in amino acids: CASSWGGAHGETQYF. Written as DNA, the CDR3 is TGTGCCAGCAGCTGGGGCGGGGCGCATGGGGAGACCCAGTACTTC.

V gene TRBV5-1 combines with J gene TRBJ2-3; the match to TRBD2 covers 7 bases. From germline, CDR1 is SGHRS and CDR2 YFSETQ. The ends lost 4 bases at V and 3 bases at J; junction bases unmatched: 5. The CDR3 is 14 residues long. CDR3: CASSRLATTDTQYF. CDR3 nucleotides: TGCGCCAGCAGCCGACTAGCCACTACAGATACGCAGTATTTT.